Listed below are T cell receptor beta chains from one sample, sequenced in a study of blood T cell repertoires in COVID-19. Assay used: immunoSEQ multiplex PCR; TCRdb lists only in-frame clones, some missing. The table includes approximately 54,000 clones, approximately 80% detected once. Sequencing was performed on peripheral blood. All receptors come from a woman aged 55-69 years with acute or convalescent COVID-19. The CDR3 runs from the conserved cysteine through the conserved F or W. Each record gives: J gene, clone size, V gene, D gene, CDR3 protein. D genes are given only for firm matches. Where a row states a size, it is once, few, many or the class of an expanded clone; other rows omit it.

j_call: TRBJ2-3; clone_size: .; v_call: TRBV11-2; d_call: .; cdr3_aa: CASSLASAKQTDTQYF
j_call: TRBJ1-1; clone_size: few; v_call: TRBV7-9; d_call: .; cdr3_aa: CASSLVGGLGTEAFF
j_call: TRBJ1-3; clone_size: .; v_call: TRBV2; d_call: .; cdr3_aa: CASRRGSRSGNTIYF
j_call: TRBJ2-5; clone_size: .; v_call: TRBV6-2/TRBV6-3; d_call: TRBD2; cdr3_aa: CASSYDSGKETQYF
j_call: TRBJ2-2; clone_size: .; v_call: TRBV4-1; d_call: TRBD2; cdr3_aa: CASSHKAGVVGELFF
j_call: TRBJ1-2; clone_size: once; v_call: TRBV12-5; d_call: .; cdr3_aa: CASGSDSQAYGYTF
j_call: TRBJ1-6; clone_size: .; v_call: TRBV6-5; d_call: .; cdr3_aa: CASSYGPLYNSPLHF
j_call: TRBJ2-6; clone_size: .; v_call: TRBV19; d_call: .; cdr3_aa: CASSAVTGGAGANVLTF
j_call: TRBJ1-1; clone_size: .; v_call: TRBV28; d_call: .; cdr3_aa: CATTGPEDTEAFF
j_call: TRBJ2-5; clone_size: few; v_call: TRBV15; d_call: TRBD2; cdr3_aa: CATSRAIAGVKETQYF
j_call: TRBJ1-1; clone_size: .; v_call: TRBV7-2; d_call: .; cdr3_aa: CASSLEQGLLNTEAFF
j_call: TRBJ2-7; clone_size: .; v_call: TRBV14; d_call: .; cdr3_aa: CASSQEKTLLGSYEQYF
j_call: TRBJ1-2; clone_size: .; v_call: TRBV6-5; d_call: .; cdr3_aa: CASSSVGAQIYGYTF